The subject of this entry is one TCR beta chain. Clones were sequenced by immunoSEQ multiplex PCR, and TCRdb holds only the in-frame ones, with some missing. The sample has around 170,000 clones, roughly 77% seen once. This entry comes from a study of blood T cell repertoires in COVID-19. Study-wide background: The origin of the acute and convalescent COVID-19 samples was the United States, Italy and Spain. In each case, the material was cDNA or gDNA derived from T cells, B-cell-depleted T cells, or PBMCs.

The V end was cut by 1 base, the J end by 2 bases, with 12 bases between. This CDR3 is 15 amino acids long. The V gene's germline CDR1 is SGHTA and CDR2 FQGNSA. Followed over time, Seattle patients had been enrolled while infection was active. The rearrangement uses TRBV7-2 and TRBJ2-7, with D unresolved. Sequences were obtained from peripheral blood. This clonotype originated in a woman at least 80 years old with COVID-19, enrolled during active disease. The CDR3 spells CASSLGLYFPYEQYF. CDR3 in DNA: TGTGCCAGCAGCTTAGGTCTATATTTCCCCTACGAGCAGTACTTC. The whole variable domain, filled in from reference TRBV7-2 and TRBJ2-7, reads GAGVSQSPSNKVTEKGKDVELRCDPISGHTALYWYRQSLGQGLEFLIYFQGNSAPDKSGLPSDRFSAERTGGSVSTLTIQRTQQEDSAVYLCASSLGLYFPYEQYFGPGTRLTVT.